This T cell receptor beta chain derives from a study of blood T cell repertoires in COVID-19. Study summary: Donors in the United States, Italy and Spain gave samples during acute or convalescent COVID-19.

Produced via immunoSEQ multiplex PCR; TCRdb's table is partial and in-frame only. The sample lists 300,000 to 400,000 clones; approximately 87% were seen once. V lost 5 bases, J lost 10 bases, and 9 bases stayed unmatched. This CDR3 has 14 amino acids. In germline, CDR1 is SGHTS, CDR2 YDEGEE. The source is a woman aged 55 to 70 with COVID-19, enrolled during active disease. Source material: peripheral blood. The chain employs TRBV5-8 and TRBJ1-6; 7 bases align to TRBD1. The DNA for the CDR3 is TGTGCCAGCAGTTCCCACAGGGGAGGATCACCCCTCCACTTT. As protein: CASSSHRGGSPLHF. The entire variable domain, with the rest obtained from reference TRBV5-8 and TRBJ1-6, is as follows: EAGVTQSPTHLIKTRGQQATLRCSPISGHTSVYWYQQALGLGLQFLLWYDEGEERNRGNFPPRFSGRQFPNYSSELNVNALELEDSALYLCASSSHRGGSPLHFGNGTRLTVT.